This is a list of T cell receptor beta chains from one sample in a study of T cells in Graves' hyperthyroidism and ophthalmopathy. TCRdb recomputed calls from the multiplex PCR reads with MiXCR, one row per CDR3 protein. The sample lists around 600,000 distinct CDR3 sequences, nearly 45% occurring once. The sequenced sample consisted of peripheral blood or thyroid tissue (not recorded which). The receptors derive from an adult man with Graves' disease, either hyperthyroidism or ophthalmopathy (not recorded which). The CDR3 runs from the conserved cysteine through the conserved F or W. A D gene is named only where the DNA matches it firmly. Size tells how often a clone was seen (once, few, many) or the class of an expanded clone, and some rows leave it out.

>TRBJ2-5|many|TRBV20-1|TRBD1
TGCAGTGCAGGGACAGTCCAAGAGACCCAGTACTTC
CSAGTVQETQYF
>TRBJ2-2|few|TRBV19|.
TGTGCCAGTAGCGGTGTCGAAGGGGGGGAGCTGTTTTTT
CASSGVEGGELFF
>TRBJ1-6|.|TRBV11-1|TRBD1
TGTGCCAGCAGCGTAGCTTCAGGGACAGGGGGACGAAGTTCACCCCTCCACTTT
CASSVASGTGGRSSPLHF
>TRBJ2-5|.|TRBV7-6|TRBD1
TGTGCCAGCAGCCTATGGACAGGGGGGGAGACCCAGTACTTC
CASSLWTGGETQYF
>TRBJ1-1|few|TRBV7-2|TRBD1
TGTGCCAGCAGCACCACCCCAGGGGGCAGAAACACTGAAGCTTTCTTT
CASSTTPGGRNTEAFF
>TRBJ1-2|few|TRBV5-1|.
TGCGCCAGCAGCTTGGATGGGCCGACGTCAGCCGGCTATGGCTACACCTTC
CASSLDGPTSAGYGYTF
>TRBJ2-5|many|TRBV20-1|.
TGCAGTGCTGTGGAGGAGACCCAGTACTTC
CSAVEETQYF
>TRBJ2-7|.|TRBV20-1|TRBD1
TGCAGTGCTAGTAGGTGGAGGACAGGGGATGACGAGCAGTACTTC
CSASRWRTGDDEQYF
>TRBJ1-3|many|TRBV7-6|TRBD1
TGTGCCAGCAGCCCAGGACAGGGGGCATGGGGAAACACCATATATTTT
CASSPGQGAWGNTIYF
>TRBJ1-2|few|TRBV7-2|TRBD1
TGTGCTACCCTCCCCGACAGGGCTGGCTACACCTTC
CATLPDRAGYTF
>TRBJ2-7|.|TRBV20-1|TRBD2
TGCAGTGCCATACGACTAGCGGGAGTTGGCGAGCAGTACTTC
CSAIRLAGVGEQYF
>TRBJ2-5|many|TRBV29-1|TRBD1
TGCAGCTCGACTCGACAGGGCGAGACCCAGTACTTC
CSSTRQGETQYF
>TRBJ1-3|.|TRBV10-3|.
TGTGCCAGCAGTCGGAGGGACTCTGGAAACACCATATATTTT
CASSRRDSGNTIYF
>TRBJ1-3|many|TRBV10-3|TRBD1
TGTGCCATCAGCTCGGGACAGAGGAGCTCTGGAAACACCATATATTTT
CAISSGQRSSGNTIYF
>TRBJ1-2|many|TRBV24-1|.
TGTGCCACCAGTGATTACGGGACCGACGATGGCTACACCTTC
CATSDYGTDDGYTF
>TRBJ1-4|many|TRBV7-2|TRBD1
TGTGCCAGCGCGGGACAGCGAAATGAAAAACTGTTTTTT
CASAGQRNEKLFF
>TRBJ1-5|.|TRBV9|.
TGTGCCAGCAGCCCGACACCTTTTAGCAATCAGCCCCAGCATTTT
CASSPTPFSNQPQHF
>TRBJ2-5|.|TRBV29-1|TRBD2
TGCAGCAGCCAAGTAGCGGGGGGGCAAGAGACCCAGTACTTC
CSSQVAGGQETQYF
>TRBJ2-7|many|TRBV13|TRBD1
TGTGCCAGCAGCGTGCGACAGGGCCACTACGAGCAGTACTTC
CASSVRQGHYEQYF
>TRBJ1-6|.|TRBV10-3|.
TGTGCCATCAGCCCGGGGGGCGCGTATTCACCCCTCCACTTT
CAISPGGAYSPLHF
>TRBJ1-5|once|TRBV25-1|TRBD1
TGTGCCAGCCGTAGACTGGACAGGGGGCATCAGCCCCAGCATTTT
CASRRLDRGHQPQHF
>TRBJ2-7|.|TRBV9|TRBD2
TGTGCCAGCAGCGCAACTGGACTAGCGGGAGGGCCGGGGAACGAGCAGTACTTC
CASSATGLAGGPGNEQYF
>TRBJ1-2|many|TRBV10-3|.
TGTGCCATCAGTGAGATACCCCTATACGGCTACACCTTC
CAISEIPLYGYTF
>TRBJ1-1|.|TRBV7-3|TRBD1
TGCGCCAGCAGCTCTCGGACAGGCCAAAAGTCTGAAGCTTTCTTT
CASSSRTGQKSEAFF
>TRBJ1-1|.|TRBV12-3/TRBV12-4|.
TGTGCCAGCAGCACCCGCGAGGGCACTGAAGCTTTCTTT
CASSTREGTEAFF
>TRBJ1-4|few|TRBV20-1|TRBD1
TGCAGTGCTACGGACAGGGGGTCGTCTAATGAAAAACTGTTTTTT
CSATDRGSSNEKLFF
>TRBJ1-4|.|TRBV25-1|TRBD1
TGTGCCAGCTATCTAACAGGGGGAGGTGAAAAACTGTTTTTT
CASYLTGGGEKLFF
>TRBJ1-6|.|TRBV7-9|.
TGTGCCAGCAGCCTCGACCCTTTTTCACCCCTCCACTTT
CASSLDPFSPLHF
>TRBJ1-6|.|TRBV29-1|.
TGCAGCGTTGTGGCAGGGATCGATTCACCCCTCCACTTT
CSVVAGIDSPLHF
>TRBJ1-2|many|TRBV7-8|.
TGTGCCAGCAGCTTAGAAGTACCCGGCTACACCTTC
CASSLEVPGYTF
>TRBJ2-7|.|TRBV7-2|TRBD1
TGTGCCAGCAGCGTCGTAGACAGGGGGGGCCCCTACGAGCAGTACTTC
CASSVVDRGGPYEQYF
>TRBJ2-2|.|TRBV20-1|.
TGCAGTGCTTTAGGGGACGACACCGGGGAGCTGTTTTTT
CSALGDDTGELFF
>TRBJ1-1|once|TRBV20-1|.
TGCAGTGCTAGAAAGGGGGACACTGAAGCTTTCTTT
CSARKGDTEAFF
>TRBJ1-1|.|TRBV29-1|.
TGCAGCGTTGGCAGGGATTCCACTGAAGCTTTCTTT
CSVGRDSTEAFF
>TRBJ1-1|.|TRBV20-1|TRBD1
TGCAGTGCTAGTAGAGGGGGCGAAACAGAAGCTTTCTTT
CSASRGGETEAFF
>TRBJ2-7|.|TRBV29-1|TRBD2
TGCAGCGTTGACCTAGCGGGAAACAATGAGCAGTACTTC
CSVDLAGNNEQYF
>TRBJ1-2|many|TRBV12-3/TRBV12-4|TRBD1
TGTGCCAGCAGTTTGACGACAGGGGGCTTTGGCTACACCTTC
CASSLTTGGFGYTF
>TRBJ1-3|.|TRBV9|.
TGTGCCAGCAGCGTTAATCCGACAAAAGCTGGAAACACCATATATTTT
CASSVNPTKAGNTIYF
>TRBJ1-1|many|TRBV7-9|.
TGTGCCAGCAGCTTAGCGGTTGCGAACACTGAAGCTTTCTTT
CASSLAVANTEAFF
>TRBJ1-5|.|TRBV5-1|TRBD1
TGCGCCAGCAGCTTGGAAGGGGTCGACAGGGGCGATCAGCCCCAGCATTTT
CASSLEGVDRGDQPQHF
>TRBJ1-5|once|TRBV7-2|.
TGTGCCAGCAGCTTGGGGACCCCGTTTTCGCCCCAGCATTTT
CASSLGTPFSPQHF
>TRBJ1-1|few|TRBV20-1|.
TGCAGTGCTAGTCGGGGGGGGAACACTGAAGCTTTCTTT
CSASRGGNTEAFF
>TRBJ2-5|.|TRBV7-2|TRBD2
TGTGCCAGCAGCTTAGCCCTACTAGCGGGAGCGGAGGAGACCCAGTACTTC
CASSLALLAGAEETQYF
>TRBJ1-4|once|TRBV5-1|.
TGCGCCAGCAGCAAGGATCCTCAGCCCACTAATGAAAAACTGTTTTTT
CASSKDPQPTNEKLFF
>TRBJ2-7|.|TRBV20-1|.
TGCAGTGCCATAGGTTACGAGGGAGACTACGAGCAGTACTTC
CSAIGYEGDYEQYF
>TRBJ1-2|many|TRBV7-8|.
TGTGCCAGCAGTGCGGCAAGGGTTGGCTACACCTTC
CASSAARVGYTF
>TRBJ1-3|.|TRBV29-1|.
TGCAGCGTTGATCGGGGGTTTGGAAACACCATATATTTT
CSVDRGFGNTIYF
>TRBJ2-7|.|TRBV15|TRBD1
TGTGCCACCAGCAGATTCTCCGGGACAGGCGGCGAGCAGTACTTC
CATSRFSGTGGEQYF